This TCR beta chain is drawn from a study of cytomegalovirus exposure and HLA in healthy donors. For this clone: Antigen unknown.

CDR1 and CDR2 from the germline V gene are MNHNY and SVGAGI (reference sequence). The CDR3 is 16 amino acids. Trimming cost V 3 bases and J 1 base, with 14 bases left between them. The study's findings and limits: The dataset shows that most TCR sequences were rare, while some public TCRs occurred in many donors.

Data came from immunoSEQ multiplex PCR; TCRdb stores just in-frame clones and leaves some out. The sample records under 400,000 clones, roughly 90% being singletons. The chain combines TRBV6-6 with TRBJ2-3, with D possibly being TRBD2 (6 bases). The source is a man younger than 40 in good health and CMV-seronegative. The sequencing input was PBMCs. The CDR3 here is CASSYGTGEGTDTQYF. As DNA, the CDR3 is TGTGCCAGCAGTTATGGGACTGGAGAAGGCACAGATACGCAGTATTTT.